This TCR beta chain was found in a study of shared clonotypes between healthy human individuals. Broader study findings: Naive CD4 clonotypes overlapped across a handful of donors at about 5%. Investigators collected only blood, and repertoires in tissues likely differ.

Comments on this clone: Its antigen is not identified.

Profiled with immunoSEQ multiplex PCR; TCRdb holds only in-frame clones, not every one. The sample has millions of clones; 85% to 95% are singletons. CDR1 and CDR2 (germline): SGHDT, YYEEEE. The V end was cut by 0 bases, the J end by 1 base, with 14 bases between. The CDR3 runs 17 residues. Caucasian adults living in Nashville, Tennessee, provided all samples. The clonotype comes from a man aged 18 to 35 in good health. The V call is TRBV5-6, the J call TRBJ2-1; D is ambiguous. The sequencing input was naive CD4+ T cells sorted from blood. Documented subset: CD45RA+ positively selected. DNA of the CDR3: TGTGCCAGCAGCTTGGACTTGACCCCCGTATCCTACAATGAGCAGTTCTTC. This sequence encodes CASSLDLTPVSYNEQFF.